The 28 T cell receptor beta chains listed next were all sequenced from one sample in a study of T cell repertoires in cytomegalovirus infection. TCRdb reprocessed the reads with MiXCR, giving one entry per CDR3 protein. The sample includes roughly 280,000 distinct CDR3 sequences, 9.1% seen only once; the top ten take about 15%. Sequenced material: PBMCs. The receptors were sampled from a human donor in good health (CMV status not recorded). Some clones in this sample may be carry-over from other donors' samples.

There are many counts of this clonotype. The chain recombines TRBV24-1 with TRBJ2-1, with D perhaps TRBD2 (5 bases). Looked up from germline, CDR1 is KGHDR and CDR2 is SFDVKD. Trimming left V 3 bases short and J 5 bases short, with 13 bases between. CDR3 length: 15 amino acids. The CDR3 region is CATSDGGAPDNEQFF. The CDR3 nucleotides read TGTGCCACCAGTGATGGAGGAGCCCCAGACAATGAGCAGTTCTTC.

The chain couples TRBV6-2 or TRBV6-3 to TRBJ2-3; D not resolved. This CDR3 contains 14 residues. The V gene's germline CDR1 is MNHEY and CDR2 SVGEGT. Trimming removed 2 bases from V and 1 base from J, with 7 bases in between. The CDR3 nucleotides are TGTGCCAGCAGTTACAACTACCGCACAGATACGCAGTATTTT. It translates to CASSYNYRTDTQYF.

V usage is TRBV5-1 and J usage is TRBJ2-2; a possible D gene is TRBD1 (6 bases). The germline gives CDR1 SGHRS, CDR2 YFSETQ. Trimming removed 4 bases at V and 2 bases at J, with 15 bases between. The CDR3 totals 16 residues. The CDR3, as DNA: TGCGCCAGCAGCAGAACAGGGCTTCTTAACACCGGGGAGCTGTTTTTT. Translation: CASSRTGLLNTGELFF. Full variable domain (missing parts from reference TRBV5-1 and TRBJ2-2): KAGVTQTPRYLIKTRGQQVTLSCSPISGHRSVSWYQQTPGQGLQFLFEYFSETQRNKGNFPGRFSGRQFSNSRSEMNVSTLELGDSALYLCASSRTGLLNTGELFFGEGSRLTVL.

This clonotype showed up many times. The chain joins TRBV7-2 to TRBJ1-5; D not certain. V was trimmed by 3 bases and J by 0 bases, leaving 3 bases between them. Germline CDR1 is SGHTA and CDR2 is FQGNSA. The CDR3 is 13 amino acids. In DNA, the CDR3 is TGTGCCAGCAGCTTCCATAGCAATCAGCCCCAGCATTTT. Its protein product is CASSFHSNQPQHF. The full variable domain, rest sourced from reference TRBV7-2 and TRBJ1-5, is GAGVSQSPSNKVTEKGKDVELRCDPISGHTALYWYRQSLGQGLEFLIYFQGNSAPDKSGLPSDRFSAERTGGSVSTLTIQRTQQEDSAVYLCASSFHSNQPQHFGDGTRLSIL.

This clonotype came up many times. The chain has TRBV7-2 and TRBJ1-4; D gene uncertain. CDR1 and CDR2 (germline): SGHTA, FQGNSA. CDR3 length: 19 amino acids. V lost 1 base to trimming and J lost 0 bases, with 18 bases between them. The CDR3 DNA follows: TGTGCCAGCAGCTTAGTGGCTCTAGGCGGCCTCACAACTAATGAAAAACTGTTTTTT. It is translated as CASSLVALGGLTTNEKLFF.

The chain is built from TRBV9 and TRBJ2-7; no clear D. Germline assignment: CDR1 SGDLS and CDR2 YYNGEE. The CDR3 has 15 amino acids. V lost 0 bases to trimming and J lost 3 bases, with 13 bases between them. The CDR3 DNA reads as TGTGCCAGCAGCGTAGATCAAAGCCCCAACTACGAGCAGTACTTC. This gives the protein CASSVDQSPNYEQYF.

This clonotype was recorded many times. J is TRBJ1-1 and V is TRBV6-8, with D tentatively TRBD1 (5 bases). The CDR3 is 16 amino acids. Germline loops: CDR1 MNHGY, CDR2 SAAAGT. With 2 bases removed from V and 1 base from J, the gap between germline ends came to 14 bases. CDR3 nucleotides: TGTGCCAGCAGTTACAGGCGGTTCGGGGGGAACACTGAAGCTTTCTTT. This translates into CASSYRRFGGNTEAFF.

This clonotype has at least ten counts. The rearrangement uses TRBV7-2 and TRBJ1-4; tentative D call: TRBD1 (6 bases). V was shortened by 6 bases and J by 3 bases, with 20 bases between the two germline ends. Germline lookup yields CDR1 SGHTA and CDR2 FQGNSA. The CDR3 is made up of 17 amino acids. CDR3 DNA sequence: TGTGCCAGCAGTTTACAGTCGGGGGGCAGAGCTAATGAAAAACTGTTTTTT. Translated, it gives CASSLQSGGRANEKLFF.

The table lists this clonotype with many counts. This chain's CDR3 is CATSRDHARAYEQYF. The DNA of the CDR3 is TGTGCCACCAGCAGAGACCACGCCCGTGCCTACGAGCAGTACTTC. This chain links TRBV15 with TRBJ2-7, with D uncertain. V was cut by 0 bases and J by 2 bases, with 11 bases left in between. The length of the CDR3 is 15 residues. Germline loops: CDR1 LNHNV, CDR2 YYDKDF (reference sequence).

This clonotype was seen many times. This chain links TRBV7-6 with TRBJ1-5; 12 bases match TRBD1. Trimming at V came to 4 bases and at J to 6 bases, leaving 13 bases not matched to a gene. From germline, CDR1 is SGHVS and CDR2 FNYEAQ. The CDR3 contains 18 residues. CDR3 protein: CASSSGTGGISGAQPQHF. The CDR3 DNA follows: TGTGCCAGCAGCTCGGGGACAGGGGGCATTTCCGGGGCTCAGCCCCAGCATTTT. Full variable domain (remainder filled in from reference TRBV7-6 and TRBJ1-5): GAGVSQSPRYKVTKRGQDVALRCDPISGHVSLYWYRQALGQGPEFLTYFNYEAQQDKSGLPNDRFSAERPEGSISTLTIQRTEQRDSAMYRCASSSGTGGISGAQPQHFGDGTRLSIL.

This clonotype has ten or more counts. The chain carries TRBV12-3 or TRBV12-4 and TRBJ1-1; no definite D call. Trimming removed 3 bases at V and 11 bases at J, with 13 bases between. The CDR3 totals 12 residues. CDR3 protein: CASSLVSGGAFF. DNA for the CDR3: TGTGCCAGCAGTTTGGTGAGCGGTGGGGCTTTCTTT.

This clonotype was found a few times. The V gene is TRBV18, the J gene TRBJ2-7; D possibly uses TRBD1 or TRBD2 (5 bases each). V was pared by 4 bases and J by 7 bases, with 14 bases between. This CDR3 contains 13 residues. Germline-derived CDR1 and CDR2 are KGHSH and LQKENI. The CDR3 DNA is TGTGCCAGCTCACTTTCCGGGACGGAGGAGCAGTACTTC. This translates into CASSLSGTEEQYF.

The table lists this clonotype with many counts. The chain couples TRBV7-2 to TRBJ1-1; the D gene is possibly TRBD1 (6 bases). The V gene lost 4 bases and the J gene lost 4 bases, with 13 bases spanning the gap. The germline V gene encodes CDR1 SGHTA and CDR2 FQGNSA. The CDR3 loop spans 14 amino acids. The CDR3 here is CASSWMTGSTEAFF. The CDR3 coding sequence is TGTGCCAGCAGCTGGATGACAGGTTCCACTGAAGCTTTCTTT.

J is TRBJ2-7 and V is TRBV12-3 or TRBV12-4; D not resolved. The ends were cut back, 2 bases at V and 3 bases at J, with 5 bases in the middle. This CDR3 contains 12 residues. For the CDR3, the DNA is TGTGCCAGCAGTTTATCCGTCTACGAGCAGTACTTC. This codes for CASSLSVYEQYF.

In its sample, this clonotype was seen many times. The rearrangement links TRBV7-2 to TRBJ2-3; tentatively, D is TRBD2 (5 bases). The CDR3 length is 18 residues. Germline CDR1 is SGHTA and CDR2 is FQGNSA. The V end was cut by 1 base, the J end by 0 bases, with 17 bases between. As DNA, the CDR3 is TGTGCCAGCAGCTTAGGCCCTCCGGAGCGGCCTAGCACAGATACGCAGTATTTT. This encodes CASSLGPPERPSTDTQYF.

The chain combines TRBV7-8 with TRBJ2-5, with 9 bases lining up with TRBD2. The V gene's germline CDR1 is SGHVS and CDR2 FQNEAQ. V dropped 1 base and J dropped 4; count of bases not matched to a gene: 4. The CDR3 spans 15 residues. CDR3 bases: TGTGCCAGCAGCTTAGTAGCGGGAGTCGCAGAGACCCAGTACTTC. This codes for CASSLVAGVAETQYF.

The CDR3 spells CASSFGIKRGYTF. The CDR3 coding sequence is TGTGCCAGCAGTTTCGGGATAAAGCGGGGCTACACCTTC. The V call is TRBV12-3 or TRBV12-4, the J call TRBJ1-2; D unclear. This CDR3 comprises 13 residues. V dropped 3 bases and J dropped 8 bases, with 13 bases sitting between them.

In DNA form, the CDR3 reads TGTGCCAGCAGCCCGGGACAAGGAATGAATCAGCCCCAGCATTTT. Protein sequence: CASSPGQGMNQPQHF. The rearrangement uses TRBV7-9 and TRBJ1-5; possible D gene TRBD1, 6 bases. Trimming removed 5 bases from V and 4 bases from J, with 15 bases in between. The CDR3 length is 15 residues. The germline CDR1 and CDR2 sequences are SEHNR and FQNEAQ (reference sequence).

The chain employs TRBV7-2 and TRBJ2-3, with D possibly matching TRBD2 (5 bases). The germline V gene encodes CDR1 SGHTA and CDR2 FQGNSA. This CDR3 has 12 amino acids. The ends were cut back, 5 bases at V and 12 bases at J, with 15 bases in the middle. The CDR3, as DNA: TGTGCCAGCAGCCTAGAGGACTTGGCACAGTATTTT. This sequence encodes CASSLEDLAQYF.

There are a few counts of this clonotype. This rearrangement joins TRBV7-9 to TRBJ2-1, with a weak D call TRBD1 (6 bases). The CDR3 has 14 residues. From germline, CDR1 is SEHNR and CDR2 FQNEAQ (reference sequence). The V end lost 3 bases, the J end lost 6 bases, and 12 bases lay between the germline ends. CDR3 DNA sequence: TGTGCCAGCAGCTTCGCAGGGGACACCAATGAGCAGTTCTTC. Translating gives CASSFAGDTNEQFF. The variable domain in full, completed from reference TRBV7-9 and TRBJ2-1, reads DTGVSQNPRHKITKRGQNVTFRCDPISEHNRLYWYRQTLGQGPEFLTYFQNEAQLEKSRLLSDRFSAERPKGSFSTLEIQRTEQGDSAMYLCASSFAGDTNEQFFGPGTRLTVL.

In this sample, this clonotype turned up many times. The V call is TRBV5-1, the J call TRBJ2-1; D is possibly TRBD2 (5 bases). Germline V gene lookup returns CDR1 SGHRS and CDR2 YFSETQ. The CDR3 has 14 amino acids. The V and J ends lost 4 bases and 5 bases respectively, with 13 bases between them. CDR3 sequence reads: CASSIPGIHNEQFF. CDR3 DNA sequence: TGCGCCAGCAGCATTCCCGGGATACACAATGAGCAGTTCTTC. Full variable domain (outside the CDR3, taken from reference TRBV5-1 and TRBJ2-1): KAGVTQTPRYLIKTRGQQVTLSCSPISGHRSVSWYQQTPGQGLQFLFEYFSETQRNKGNFPGRFSGRQFSNSRSEMNVSTLELGDSALYLCASSIPGIHNEQFFGPGTRLTVL.

This clonotype was counted ten times or more. The V and J genes are TRBV7-2 and TRBJ1-2; no clear D gene. Per germline, CDR1 SGHTA and CDR2 FQGNSA. Deletions cut 2 bases from V and 2 bases from J, with 12 bases between. The CDR3 spans 15 residues. The CDR3 DNA reads as TGTGCCAGCAGCTTACAGGCGGCCATAAACTATGGCTACACCTTC. It encodes CASSLQAAINYGYTF.

This clonotype showed up many times. The CDR3 bases are TGTGCCAGCAGTTCCGGGACACAGCCCACCTACGAGCAGTACTTC. The encoded protein is CASSSGTQPTYEQYF. The chain recombines TRBV28 with TRBJ2-7, with D perhaps TRBD1 (6 bases). CDR1 is MDHEN, CDR2 SYDVKM, per germline. The CDR3 runs 15 residues. Trimming cost V 4 bases and J 2 bases, with 15 bases left between them.

This clonotype was picked up many times. The J gene is TRBJ2-3, the V gene TRBV7-2, with 9 bases that match TRBD2. The V gene's germline CDR1 is SGHTA and CDR2 FQGNSA. The ends lost 4 bases at V and 6 bases at J; junction bases unmatched: 11. This CDR3 comprises 16 residues. CDR3: CASSSFSGRTPDTQYF. The CDR3 DNA is TGTGCCAGCAGCTCCTTTAGCGGGAGAACACCCGATACGCAGTATTTT. The variable domain in full, with the rest retrieved from reference TRBV7-2 and TRBJ2-3, is GAGVSQSPSNKVTEKGKDVELRCDPISGHTALYWYRQSLGQGLEFLIYFQGNSAPDKSGLPSDRFSAERTGGSVSTLTIQRTQQEDSAVYLCASSSFSGRTPDTQYFGPGTRLTVL.

In this sample, this clonotype turned up many times. The rearrangement uses TRBV7-2 and TRBJ1-1; no definite D call. Germline values: CDR1 SGHTA, CDR2 FQGNSA. The V end was cut by 1 base, the J end by 1 base, with 4 bases between. The CDR3 contains 13 residues. The CDR3, as DNA: TGTGCCAGCAGCTTAGAAACGAACACTGAAGCTTTCTTT. Its translation: CASSLETNTEAFF.

This clonotype was detected many times. This chain uses TRBV7-8 with TRBJ1-2, with D possibly being TRBD1 (6 bases). This CDR3 spans 17 amino acids. Germline values: CDR1 SGHVS, CDR2 FQNEAQ. Trimming removed 1 base at V and 3 bases at J, with 18 bases between. This CDR3 is CASSLVGAAGGDYGYTF. For the CDR3, the DNA is TGTGCCAGCAGCTTAGTGGGGGCCGCGGGGGGGGACTATGGCTACACCTTC.

This clonotype was recorded at least ten times. The V gene is TRBV7-6, the J gene TRBJ2-2, with a tentative D call TRBD1 (6 bases). The CDR3 is 15 residues long. V lost 5 bases, J lost 4 bases, and 14 bases lay in between. Germline V gene data show CDR1 as SGHVS and CDR2 as FNYEAQ. The CDR3 is CASSRTVPSTGELFF. The CDR3 DNA reads as TGTGCCAGCAGCCGGACAGTTCCGAGCACCGGGGAGCTGTTTTTT.

This clonotype was observed many times. The chain is built from TRBV7-2 and TRBJ1-3; D may be TRBD1 (5 bases). Germline V CDR1 and CDR2: SGHTA, FQGNSA. V lost 11 bases and J lost 2, with 16 bases in between. This CDR3 is built from 14 residues. The CDR3 loop is CASSQGETGNTIYF. Here the CDR3 DNA reads TGTGCCTCCAGTCAAGGGGAAACTGGAAACACCATATATTTT.